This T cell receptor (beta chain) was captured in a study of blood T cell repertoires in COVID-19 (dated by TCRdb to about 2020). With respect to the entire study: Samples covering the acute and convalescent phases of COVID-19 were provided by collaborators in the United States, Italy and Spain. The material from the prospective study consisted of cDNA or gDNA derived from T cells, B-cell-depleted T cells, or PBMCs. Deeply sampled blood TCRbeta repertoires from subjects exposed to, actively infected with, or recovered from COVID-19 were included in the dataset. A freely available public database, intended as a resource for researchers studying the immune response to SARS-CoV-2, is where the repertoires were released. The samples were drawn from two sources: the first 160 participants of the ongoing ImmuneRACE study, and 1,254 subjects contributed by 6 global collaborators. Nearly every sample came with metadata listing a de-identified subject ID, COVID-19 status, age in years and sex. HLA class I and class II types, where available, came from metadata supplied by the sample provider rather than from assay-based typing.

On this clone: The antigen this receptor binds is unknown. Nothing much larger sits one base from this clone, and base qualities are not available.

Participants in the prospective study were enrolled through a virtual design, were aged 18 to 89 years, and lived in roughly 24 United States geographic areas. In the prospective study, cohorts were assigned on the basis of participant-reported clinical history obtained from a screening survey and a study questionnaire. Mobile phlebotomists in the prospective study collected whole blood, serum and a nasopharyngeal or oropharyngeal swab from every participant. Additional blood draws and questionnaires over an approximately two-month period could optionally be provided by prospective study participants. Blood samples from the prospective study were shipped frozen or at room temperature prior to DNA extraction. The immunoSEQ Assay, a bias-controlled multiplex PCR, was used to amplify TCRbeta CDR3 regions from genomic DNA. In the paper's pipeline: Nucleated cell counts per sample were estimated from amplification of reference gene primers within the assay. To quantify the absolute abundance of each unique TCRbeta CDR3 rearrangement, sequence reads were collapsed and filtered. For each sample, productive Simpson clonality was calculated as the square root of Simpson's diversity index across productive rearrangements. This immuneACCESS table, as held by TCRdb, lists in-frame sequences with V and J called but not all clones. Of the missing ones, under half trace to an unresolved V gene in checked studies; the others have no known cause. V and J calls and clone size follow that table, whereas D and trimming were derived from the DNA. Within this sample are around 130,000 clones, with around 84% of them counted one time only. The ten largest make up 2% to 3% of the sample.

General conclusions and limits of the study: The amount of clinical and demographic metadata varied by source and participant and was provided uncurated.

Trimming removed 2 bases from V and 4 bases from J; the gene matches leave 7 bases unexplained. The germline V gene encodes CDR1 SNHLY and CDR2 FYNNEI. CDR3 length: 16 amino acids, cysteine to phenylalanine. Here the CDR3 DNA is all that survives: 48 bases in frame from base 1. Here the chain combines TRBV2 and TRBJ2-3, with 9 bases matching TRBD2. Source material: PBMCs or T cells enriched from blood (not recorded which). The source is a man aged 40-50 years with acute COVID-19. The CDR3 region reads CASSENSGGNADTQYF. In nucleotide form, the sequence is TGTGCCAGCAGTGAAAACAGCGGGGGGAATGCAGATACGCAGTATTTT. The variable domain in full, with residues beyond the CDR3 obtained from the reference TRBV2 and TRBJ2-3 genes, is EPEVTQTPSHQVTQMGQEVILRCVPISNHLYFYWYRQILGQKVEFLVSFYNNEISEKSEIFDDQFSVERPDGSNFTLKIRSTKLEDSAMYFCASSENSGGNADTQYFGPGTRLTVL.